Listed below are T cell receptor beta chains from one sample, sequenced in a study of identical twins. Each CDR3 protein is one row after TCRdb ran MiXCR on the 5' RACE reads. The sample yields around 1.7 million distinct CDR3 sequences, less than 40% seen once. The sequencing sample was made of cord blood. Source of these receptors: a newborn girl in good health. CDR3s include the opening cysteine and the closing phenylalanine or tryptophan. The D gene is left open where the match is weak. Clone size is given for some rows only: seen once, a few or many times, or a class if the clone is expanded.

abundance: NA; j_gene: TRBJ2-3; d_gene: NA; v_gene: TRBV15; CDR3nt: TGTGCCACCAGCAGAGATCGAATTTTGGGAAGTACAGATACGCAGTATTTT; CDR3aa: CATSRDRILGSTDTQYF
abundance: few; j_gene: TRBJ2-1; d_gene: TRBD2; v_gene: TRBV28; CDR3nt: TGTGCCAGCCTAACCCCGACTAGCGGGAAAAGCTATGAGCAGTTCTTC; CDR3aa: CASLTPTSGKSYEQFF
abundance: few; j_gene: TRBJ1-5; d_gene: TRBD1; v_gene: TRBV6-1; CDR3nt: TGTGCCAGCAGCCTCGACAGGGAGGGGCAGCCCCAGCATTTT; CDR3aa: CASSLDREGQPQHF
abundance: NA; j_gene: TRBJ2-3; d_gene: TRBD2; v_gene: TRBV9; CDR3nt: TGTGCCAGCAGCGTCGGGAGGAACACAGATACGCAGTATTTT; CDR3aa: CASSVGRNTDTQYF
abundance: NA; j_gene: TRBJ2-1; d_gene: NA; v_gene: TRBV5-1; CDR3nt: TGCGCCAGCAGCCCGGACCCCCACTTAGACTACGAGCAGTTCTTC; CDR3aa: CASSPDPHLDYEQFF
abundance: few; j_gene: TRBJ2-4; d_gene: NA; v_gene: TRBV20-1; CDR3nt: TGCAGTGCTAGAGATCCCAGGGCCAAAAACATTCAGTACTTC; CDR3aa: CSARDPRAKNIQYF
abundance: NA; j_gene: TRBJ2-1; d_gene: TRBD2; v_gene: TRBV11-2; CDR3nt: TGTGCCAGCAGCCCAATAACCTCTAGCGGGGGTCGTAATGAGCAGTTCTTC; CDR3aa: CASSPITSSGGRNEQFF
abundance: few; j_gene: TRBJ2-4; d_gene: TRBD1; v_gene: TRBV29-1; CDR3nt: TGCAGCGTTGAAGGGATAGGGGGCGGAAACATTCAGTACTTC; CDR3aa: CSVEGIGGGNIQYF
abundance: NA; j_gene: TRBJ1-1; d_gene: NA; v_gene: TRBV6-6; CDR3nt: TGTGCCAGCCGGGGGTCGGAGAACACTGAAACTTTCTTT; CDR3aa: CASRGSENTETFF
abundance: many; j_gene: TRBJ2-4; d_gene: TRBD2; v_gene: TRBV5-1; CDR3nt: TGCGCCAGCAGCTCCGGACTAGCGACTCTAGCCAAAAACATTCAGTACTTC; CDR3aa: CASSSGLATLAKNIQYF
abundance: few; j_gene: TRBJ2-7; d_gene: NA; v_gene: TRBV12-3/TRBV12-4; CDR3nt: TGTGCCAGCAGTCCCCACGCTGGTAGACACCAAGAGCAGTACTTC; CDR3aa: CASSPHAGRHQEQYF
abundance: many; j_gene: TRBJ1-2; d_gene: NA; v_gene: TRBV20-1; CDR3nt: TGCAGTGCTAGCAAGCAGACCTATGGCTACACCTTC; CDR3aa: CSASKQTYGYTF
abundance: NA; j_gene: TRBJ1-1; d_gene: NA; v_gene: TRBV6-5; CDR3nt: TGTGCCAGCAGTTACCGGAGAGCCATGGGAGCTTTCTTT; CDR3aa: CASSYRRAMGAFF
abundance: NA; j_gene: TRBJ2-7; d_gene: TRBD2; v_gene: TRBV20-1; CDR3nt: TGCAGTGCTAGTGCCGGACTAGCGGGAGGTCCCTACGAGCAGTACTTC; CDR3aa: CSASAGLAGGPYEQYF
abundance: NA; j_gene: TRBJ1-4; d_gene: NA; v_gene: TRBV28; CDR3nt: TGTGCCAGCAGTTTAATGAGTGCTAATGAAAAACTGTTTTTT; CDR3aa: CASSLMSANEKLFF
abundance: NA; j_gene: TRBJ1-6; d_gene: NA; v_gene: TRBV7-2; CDR3nt: TGTGCCAGCAGCTCTTACCAGGGTTATAATTCACCCCTCCACTTT; CDR3aa: CASSSYQGYNSPLHF
abundance: NA; j_gene: TRBJ2-1; d_gene: NA; v_gene: TRBV20-1; CDR3nt: TGCAGTGCTAGTGTGATCGGTGAACGCAATGAGCAGTTCTTC; CDR3aa: CSASVIGERNEQFF
abundance: NA; j_gene: TRBJ2-2; d_gene: NA; v_gene: TRBV18; CDR3nt: TGTGCCAGCTCACCACGGGTAGCTTCGGACACCGGGGAGCTGTTTTTT; CDR3aa: CASSPRVASDTGELFF
abundance: NA; j_gene: TRBJ2-3; d_gene: NA; v_gene: TRBV4-2; CDR3nt: TGTGCCAGCTCGGTGCGGGTGGGCATCACAGATACGCAGTATTTT; CDR3aa: CASSVRVGITDTQYF
abundance: few; j_gene: TRBJ2-3; d_gene: NA; v_gene: TRBV11-2; CDR3nt: TGTGCCAGCAGCTTAGGCGCCCCCGTGGATACGCAGTATTTT; CDR3aa: CASSLGAPVDTQYF
abundance: few; j_gene: TRBJ2-1; d_gene: NA; v_gene: TRBV9; CDR3nt: TGTGCCAGCAGCGTAGATGGGGGGCGCGAGCAGTTCTTC; CDR3aa: CASSVDGGREQFF
abundance: NA; j_gene: TRBJ2-3; d_gene: TRBD2; v_gene: TRBV6-5; CDR3nt: TGTGCCAGCAGTTACGGACTAGCGGGAAACACAGATACGCAGTATTTT; CDR3aa: CASSYGLAGNTDTQYF
abundance: few; j_gene: TRBJ2-7; d_gene: NA; v_gene: TRBV21-1; CDR3nt: TGTGCCAGCAGCAAAGCGGTTGGCTGCCGATACGAGCAGTACTTC; CDR3aa: CASSKAVGCRYEQYF
abundance: few; j_gene: TRBJ1-1; d_gene: NA; v_gene: TRBV11-2; CDR3nt: TGTGCCAGCAGCTTAATTAGGGGGACTGAAGCTTTCTTT; CDR3aa: CASSLIRGTEAFF
abundance: NA; j_gene: TRBJ1-2; d_gene: NA; v_gene: TRBV27; CDR3nt: TGTGCCAGCACACGACAAGGCTCTGGGGGCTTGGGTAACTATGGCTACACCTTC; CDR3aa: CASTRQGSGGLGNYGYTF
abundance: few; j_gene: TRBJ2-5; d_gene: NA; v_gene: TRBV4-1; CDR3nt: TGCGCCAGCAGCCCTTCTCCTAGCCTACAAGAGACCCAGTACTTC; CDR3aa: CASSPSPSLQETQYF
abundance: few; j_gene: TRBJ2-3; d_gene: NA; v_gene: TRBV12-3/TRBV12-4; CDR3nt: TGTGCCAGCAGTTTTTCGAGGGGCTTGGCAGATACGCAGTATTTT; CDR3aa: CASSFSRGLADTQYF
abundance: NA; j_gene: TRBJ2-1; d_gene: NA; v_gene: TRBV28; CDR3nt: TGTGCCAGCAGCTCCCTCCGGGACTCTCCCTACAATGAGCAGTTCTTC; CDR3aa: CASSSLRDSPYNEQFF
abundance: many; j_gene: TRBJ2-1; d_gene: NA; v_gene: TRBV5-1; CDR3nt: TGCGCCAGCAGCTTATCGATTAGCTCCTACAATGAGCAGTTCTTC; CDR3aa: CASSLSISSYNEQFF
abundance: NA; j_gene: TRBJ2-1; d_gene: NA; v_gene: TRBV12-3/TRBV12-4; CDR3nt: TGTGCCAGCAGTTCGGGGTTTAGTGCCGATGAGCAGTTCTTC; CDR3aa: CASSSGFSADEQFF
abundance: NA; j_gene: TRBJ1-2; d_gene: TRBD1; v_gene: TRBV6-1; CDR3nt: TGTGCCAGCAGTGAAGCGCCTGGGACAGGGGGCTATGGCTACACCTTC; CDR3aa: CASSEAPGTGGYGYTF
abundance: NA; j_gene: TRBJ2-3; d_gene: NA; v_gene: TRBV20-1; CDR3nt: TGCAGTGCTAGGTTCGCAGGGGTCACAGATACGCAGTATTTT; CDR3aa: CSARFAGVTDTQYF
abundance: many; j_gene: TRBJ2-7; d_gene: TRBD2; v_gene: TRBV28; CDR3nt: TGTGCCAGCAGTTGGTCACTAGCGGGAGCCTGTGAGCAGTACTTC; CDR3aa: CASSWSLAGACEQYF
abundance: many; j_gene: TRBJ2-5; d_gene: NA; v_gene: TRBV5-1; CDR3nt: TGCGCCAGCAGCTTGGGGACAGTTAGGTACCAAGAGACCCAGTACTTC; CDR3aa: CASSLGTVRYQETQYF
abundance: NA; j_gene: TRBJ2-1; d_gene: NA; v_gene: TRBV7-8; CDR3nt: TGTGCCAGCAGCTTAGTTCGGGTAGGGAGCTCCTACAATGAGCAGTTCTTC; CDR3aa: CASSLVRVGSSYNEQFF
abundance: NA; j_gene: TRBJ2-6; d_gene: TRBD2; v_gene: TRBV13; CDR3nt: TGTGCCAGCAGCGGTAGCGGGAGGGCCTTGACTGGGGCCAACGTCCTGACTTTC; CDR3aa: CASSGSGRALTGANVLTF
abundance: few; j_gene: TRBJ2-5; d_gene: TRBD1; v_gene: TRBV5-1; CDR3nt: TGCGCCAGCAGCTTAATCCCGGGACAGAAAGAGACCCAGTACTTC; CDR3aa: CASSLIPGQKETQYF
abundance: NA; j_gene: TRBJ2-7; d_gene: TRBD1; v_gene: TRBV7-4; CDR3nt: TGTGCCAGCAGCTTTCTCGGACAGGTCTACGAGCAGTACTTC; CDR3aa: CASSFLGQVYEQYF
abundance: few; j_gene: TRBJ1-3; d_gene: TRBD1; v_gene: TRBV5-1; CDR3nt: TGCGCCAGCAGTCTGGACAGGTCTGGAAACACCATATATTTT; CDR3aa: CASSLDRSGNTIYF
abundance: NA; j_gene: TRBJ2-7; d_gene: NA; v_gene: TRBV20-1; CDR3nt: TGCAGTGCCCCGGACACAAACTCCTACGAGCAGTACTTC; CDR3aa: CSAPDTNSYEQYF
abundance: few; j_gene: TRBJ2-7; d_gene: NA; v_gene: TRBV5-1; CDR3nt: TGCGCCAGCGCCCGGGAGAGGGGTAGCTCCTACGAGCAGTACTTC; CDR3aa: CASARERGSSYEQYF
abundance: NA; j_gene: TRBJ1-4; d_gene: NA; v_gene: TRBV11-2; CDR3nt: TGTGCCAGCAGCGCCGGGACCAGGACTGAAAAACTGTTTTTT; CDR3aa: CASSAGTRTEKLFF